Listed below are T cell receptor beta chains from one sample, sequenced in a study of shared clonotypes between healthy human individuals. Data came from immunoSEQ multiplex PCR; TCRdb stores just in-frame clones and leaves some out. The repertoire holds 2 million to 2.5 million clones, with 93% as singletons. Material: naive CD4+ T cells from PBMCs. The receptors derive from a young man in good health. Some clones in this sample may be carry-over from other donors' samples. Both conserved end residues are part of each CDR3. D genes are given only for firm matches. The size field is filled for only some rows; it gives once, few, many or a size class.

size: .
J: TRBJ1-2
V: TRBV5-1
D: .
CDR3: CASSFDSSYGYTF
DNA: TGCGCCAGCAGCTTCGACAGTTCCTATGGCTACACCTTC

size: .
J: TRBJ1-4
V: TRBV11-2
D: TRBD1
CDR3: CASSLAGGWEKLFF
DNA: TGTGCCAGCAGCTTAGCAGGGGGTTGGGAAAAACTGTTTTTT

size: .
J: TRBJ2-1
V: TRBV7-7
D: .
CDR3: CASSVLGGTTNEQFF
DNA: TGTGCCAGCAGCGTGCTAGGCGGTACGACCAATGAGCAGTTCTTC

size: .
J: TRBJ1-2
V: TRBV6-1
D: .
CDR3: CASSELSRNSIYGYTF
DNA: TGTGCCAGCAGTGAACTAAGTAGGAATTCAATCTATGGCTACACCTTC

size: .
J: TRBJ1-4
V: TRBV27
D: .
CDR3: CASRGLTNEKLFF
DNA: TGTGCCAGCAGGGGTTTGACTAATGAAAAACTGTTTTTT

size: .
J: TRBJ1-6
V: TRBV2
D: .
CDR3: CASSETGPPNSPLHF
DNA: TGTGCCAGCAGCGAGACAGGCCCTCCGAATTCACCCCTCCACTTT

size: .
J: TRBJ2-5
V: TRBV5-8
D: TRBD2
CDR3: CASSVGLAGGLGETQYF
DNA: TGTGCCAGCAGCGTGGGACTAGCGGGAGGTTTAGGAGAGACCCAGTACTTC

size: few
J: TRBJ1-1
V: TRBV2
D: .
CDR3: CASSVLQGEAFF
DNA: TGTGCCAGCAGTGTGCTACAGGGTGAAGCTTTCTTT

size: once
J: TRBJ2-2
V: TRBV4-1
D: .
CDR3: CASSQPRKGTGELFF
DNA: TGCGCCAGCAGCCAACCTCGAAAGGGGACCGGGGAGCTGTTTTTT

size: .
J: TRBJ1-2
V: TRBV6-5
D: .
CDR3: CATRELSGYTF
DNA: TGTGCCACCAGAGAGCTGAGTGGCTACACCTTC

size: once
J: TRBJ2-2
V: TRBV27
D: .
CDR3: CASSTITGELFF
DNA: TGTGCCAGCAGTACAATCACCGGGGAGCTGTTTTTT

size: .
J: TRBJ2-7
V: TRBV10-1
D: .
CDR3: CASSESVGYEQYF
DNA: TGCGCCAGCAGTGAAAGCGTGGGGTACGAGCAGTACTTC

size: .
J: TRBJ1-1
V: TRBV11-2
D: .
CDR3: CASSLKGTEAFF
DNA: TGTGCCAGCAGCTTAAAGGGCACTGAAGCTTTCTTT

size: once
J: TRBJ2-2
V: TRBV14
D: TRBD2
CDR3: CASSPLAALPTGELFF
DNA: TGTGCCAGCAGCCCCCTAGCGGCTCTTCCAACCGGGGAGCTGTTTTTT

size: .
J: TRBJ1-5
V: TRBV7-3
D: .
CDR3: CASSLGGYQPQHF
DNA: TGTGCCAGCAGCTTAGGCGGGTATCAGCCCCAGCATTTT

size: .
J: TRBJ2-7
V: TRBV15
D: .
CDR3: CATSRRARDYEQYF
DNA: TGTGCCACCAGCAGGCGGGCTAGGGACTACGAGCAGTACTTC

size: .
J: TRBJ2-2
V: TRBV9
D: TRBD1
CDR3: CASSVGTGLNTGELFF
DNA: TGTGCCAGCAGCGTAGGGACAGGGCTGAACACCGGGGAGCTGTTTTTT

size: .
J: TRBJ2-3
V: TRBV28
D: TRBD2
CDR3: CASSGRLAGSTDTQYF
DNA: TGTGCCAGCAGTGGACGACTAGCGGGAAGCACAGATACGCAGTATTTT

size: .
J: TRBJ2-5
V: TRBV29-1
D: .
CDR3: CSVLAGSETQYF
DNA: TGCAGCGTCCTAGCAGGGAGTGAGACCCAGTACTTC

size: .
J: TRBJ2-3
V: TRBV28
D: .
CDR3: CASRPQDSTDTQYF
DNA: TGTGCCAGCAGACCCCAAGACTCCACAGATACGCAGTATTTT

size: .
J: TRBJ2-2
V: TRBV19
D: .
CDR3: CASRSKANTGELFF
DNA: TGTGCCAGTAGATCCAAAGCAAACACCGGGGAGCTGTTTTTT

size: .
J: TRBJ1-5
V: TRBV2
D: .
CDR3: CASSETVAPQGNQPQHF
DNA: TGTGCCAGCAGTGAAACGGTGGCCCCCCAGGGCAATCAGCCCCAGCATTTT

size: .
J: TRBJ2-1
V: TRBV28
D: .
CDR3: CASSQGGAGNDNEQFF
DNA: TGTGCCAGCAGTCAAGGGGGGGCAGGAAATGACAATGAGCAGTTCTTC

size: .
J: TRBJ2-2
V: TRBV30
D: .
CDR3: CAWDQEWGLYGELFF
DNA: TGTGCCTGGGATCAAGAGTGGGGGCTCTACGGGGAGCTGTTTTTT

size: .
J: TRBJ1-2
V: TRBV11-2
D: .
CDR3: CASSLDRGGYGYTF
DNA: TGTGCCAGCAGCTTAGACAGGGGCGGCTATGGCTACACCTTC

size: once
J: TRBJ1-5
V: TRBV28
D: .
CDR3: CASSFRTPYSNQPQHF
DNA: TGTGCCAGCAGTTTTAGGACACCTTATAGCAATCAGCCCCAGCATTTT